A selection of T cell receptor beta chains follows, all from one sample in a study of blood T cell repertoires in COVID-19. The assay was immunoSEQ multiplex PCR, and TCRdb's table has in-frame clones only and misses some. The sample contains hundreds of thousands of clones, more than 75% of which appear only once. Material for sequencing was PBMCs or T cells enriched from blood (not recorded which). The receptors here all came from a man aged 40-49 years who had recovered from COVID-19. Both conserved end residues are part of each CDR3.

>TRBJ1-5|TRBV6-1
CASSEVGVSQPQHF
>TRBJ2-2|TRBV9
CASSGTKGRALFF
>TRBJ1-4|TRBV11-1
CASSLTTGQAFEKLFF
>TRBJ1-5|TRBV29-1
CSVPGVEGNQPQHF
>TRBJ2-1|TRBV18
CASSPVEDEQFF
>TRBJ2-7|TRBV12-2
CASRSGLGERVLEQYF
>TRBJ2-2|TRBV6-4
CASSVAQNTGELFF
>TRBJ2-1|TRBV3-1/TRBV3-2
CASSRKAGPRGNEQFF
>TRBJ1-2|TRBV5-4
CASSLEGAGYGYTF
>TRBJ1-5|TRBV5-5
CASTPQGASSNQPQHF
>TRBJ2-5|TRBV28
CASSMGQQETQYF
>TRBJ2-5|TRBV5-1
CASSLWDREQTQYF
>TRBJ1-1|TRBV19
CASSRAGLNTEAFF
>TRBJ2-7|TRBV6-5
CASSRGQGSYEQYF
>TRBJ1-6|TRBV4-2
CASSQPDGGGEVENSPLHF
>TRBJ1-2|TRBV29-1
CSVEEPGTYGYTF
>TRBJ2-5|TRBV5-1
CASSEQPSSEETQYF
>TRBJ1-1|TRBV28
CASSHVRADMNTEAFF
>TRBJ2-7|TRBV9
CASSTTGSTYEQYF
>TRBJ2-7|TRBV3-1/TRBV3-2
CASSQDVLSGGVYEQYF
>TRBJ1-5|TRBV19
CASSIGAPGGLFYQPQHF
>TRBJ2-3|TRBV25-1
CASSESRGGTDTQYF
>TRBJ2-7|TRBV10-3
CAIREPTGGFYEQYF
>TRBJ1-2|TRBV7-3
CASSPYRGQGGYTF
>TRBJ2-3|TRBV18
CASSPFLAGGGTDTQYF
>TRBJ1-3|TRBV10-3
CAIEGSGNTIYF
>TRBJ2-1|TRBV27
CASSSYRLAGADEQFF
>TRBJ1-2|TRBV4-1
CASSQDGQGNRYTF
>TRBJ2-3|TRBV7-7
CASSPGRTDTQYF
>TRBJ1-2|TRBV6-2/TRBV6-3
CASRPLPGTPNYGYTF
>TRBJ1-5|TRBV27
CASSLLQNSNQPQHF
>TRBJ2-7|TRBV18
CASSHVRDSYEQYF
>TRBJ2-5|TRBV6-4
CASSVEGGETQYF
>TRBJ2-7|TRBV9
CASSVGLQGVHEQYF
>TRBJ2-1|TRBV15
CATSRGSGGPMDEQFF
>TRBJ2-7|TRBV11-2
CASSLVLESRRSSYEQYF
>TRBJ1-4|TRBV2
CASSAYRATNEKLFF
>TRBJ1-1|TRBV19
CASSIGQGAVAFF
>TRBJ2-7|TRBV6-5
CASSYSMGGYSYEQYF
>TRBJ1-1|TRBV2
CASSWTGERTEAFF
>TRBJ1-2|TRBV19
CASSIRSYGYTF
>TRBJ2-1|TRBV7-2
CASSPRGAGGNNEQFF
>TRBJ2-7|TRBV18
CASSPQGAAEQYF
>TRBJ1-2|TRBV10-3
CAISNDRGENYGYTF
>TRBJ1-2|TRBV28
CASSATGTNYGYTF
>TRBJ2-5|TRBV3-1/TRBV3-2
CASSQGHVQETQYF
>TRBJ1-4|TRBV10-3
CAISAGGLTNEKLFF
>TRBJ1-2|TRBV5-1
CASSLFRVDRENNYGYTF
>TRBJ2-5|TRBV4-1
CASSRAGQGLETQYF
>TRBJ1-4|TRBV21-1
CASNSKNRATNEKLFF
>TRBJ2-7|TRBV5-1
CASSFGREQYF
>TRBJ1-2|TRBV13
CASSLAGSYGYTF
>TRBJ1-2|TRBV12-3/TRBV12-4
CASFEGAYYGYTF
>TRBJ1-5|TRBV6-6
CASSLKTGGAYQPQHF
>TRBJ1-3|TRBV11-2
CASSFSQGDGNTIYF
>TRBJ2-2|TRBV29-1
CSGREGPGELFF
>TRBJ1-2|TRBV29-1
CSVEAADGGYTF
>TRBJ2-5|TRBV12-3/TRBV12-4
CAVGGQQETQYF
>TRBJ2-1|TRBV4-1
CASSPRLAGVSTGYEQFF